The 17 T cell receptor beta chains below come from one sample, sequenced in a study of cytomegalovirus exposure and HLA in healthy donors. Vbeta (60) and Jbeta (13) primers were used in the PCR. Assay: immunoSEQ multiplex PCR; the TCRdb copy retains only in-frame clones and omits some. The data contain about 200,000 clones, around 77% of them singletons. The material sequenced was PBMCs. The receptors shown here come from a woman aged 25 to 39 in good health and CMV-seronegative.

The V call is TRBV28, the J call TRBJ2-1; TRBD2 aligns across 9 bases. This CDR3 is built from 15 residues. With V trimmed by 3 bases and J by 6 bases, 6 bases remained unmatched. CDR1 MDHEN and CDR2 SYDVKM come from the germline V gene. The CDR3, as DNA: TGTGCCAGCAGTTTCACTAGCGGGCCCTCCAATGAGCAGTTCTTC. It yields the protein CASSFTSGPSNEQFF.

Regarding this clone: A read error may produce the germline difference seen at one junction end. Other nucleotide sequences from this sample produce the same CDR3. The V call is TRBV5-1, the J call TRBJ1-6; 8 bases are shared with TRBD1. The CDR3 has 16 residues. Per the germline V gene, CDR1 is SGHRS and CDR2 is YFSETQ. The CDR3: CASSLETGVYNSPLHF. DNA of the CDR3: TGCGCCAGCAGCTTGGAGACAGGGGTCTATAATTCGCCCCTCCACTTT.

The V and J genes are TRBV20-1 and TRBJ1-5; D gene unclear. V was shortened by 5 bases and J by 13 bases, with 12 bases between the two germline ends. CDR3 length: 10 residues. Germline V gene lookup returns CDR1 DFQATT and CDR2 SNEGSKA (reference sequence). CDR3 nucleotides: TGCAGTGCTGCGTCGTCCATACAGCATTTT. Amino acid sequence: CSAASSIQHF.

The CDR3, as DNA: TGTGCCAGCAGCGTAGGACAGGGAAATGGCTACACCTTC. Translated: CASSVGQGNGYTF. This chain joins TRBV9 and TRBJ1-2, with 7 bases fitting TRBD1. This CDR3 has 13 amino acids. The V gene's germline CDR1 is SGDLS and CDR2 YYNGEE. The V and J ends lost 0 bases and 6 bases, in that order; junction bases with no gene match: 2.

The genes are TRBV18 and TRBJ1-2, with 9 positions matching TRBD1. This CDR3 comprises 15 residues. CDR1 and CDR2 (germline): KGHSH, LQKENI. V lost 4 bases, J lost 3 bases, and 6 bases stayed unmatched. CDR3 loop: CASSRAWTGDYGYTF. CDR3 bases: TGTGCCAGCTCACGTGCCTGGACAGGGGACTATGGCTACACCTTC.

The rearrangement uses TRBV19 and TRBJ1-2; 7 bases line up with TRBD1. The junction had 6 bases not matched to a gene; V was cut back by 6 bases and J by 2 bases. The CDR3 runs to 14 residues. Germline CDR1 is LNHDA and CDR2 is SQIVND (reference sequence). The CDR3 sequence: CASRKRDSNYGYTF. The CDR3 DNA follows: TGTGCCAGTAGGAAGAGGGACAGCAACTATGGCTACACCTTC.

V usage is TRBV5-4 and J usage is TRBJ2-3; tentatively, D is TRBD2 (6 bases). V was clipped by 4 bases and J by 0 bases, with 15 bases between them. The germline CDR1 and CDR2 sequences are SGHNT and YYREEE (reference sequence). This CDR3 has 16 residues. The CDR3 sequence: CASSVGTGLSTDTQYF. DNA for the CDR3: TGTGCCAGCAGCGTCGGGACCGGACTAAGCACAGATACGCAGTATTTT.

The chain couples TRBV30 to TRBJ2-3; D not resolved. The CDR3 contains 12 residues. Germline V gene sequence: CDR1 GTSNPN, CDR2 SVGIG (reference sequence). Trimming removed 1 base from V and 7 bases from J, with 9 bases in between. In DNA, the CDR3 is TGTGCCTGGAGTGGCTCAGTGTATACGCAGTATTTT. Protein product: CAWSGSVYTQYF.

The J gene is TRBJ1-1, the V gene TRBV2; D might be TRBD1 (5 bases). Trimming removed 7 bases at V and 5 bases at J, with 14 bases between. CDR3 length equals 13 residues. From germline, CDR1 is SNHLY and CDR2 FYNNEI. CDR3 region: CASKQTDQTEAFF. Here the CDR3 DNA reads TGTGCCAGCAAACAGACAGATCAAACTGAAGCTTTCTTT.

The genes are TRBV6-5 and TRBJ1-4, with D unresolved. This CDR3 comprises 15 residues. V lost 5 bases, J lost 3 bases, and 13 bases lay in between. Germline loops: CDR1 MNHEY, CDR2 SVGAGI. The CDR3 spells CASSRLGKANEKLFF. The CDR3 bases are TGTGCCAGCAGTAGACTAGGGAAAGCTAATGAAAAACTGTTTTTT.

The rearrangement joins TRBV11-2 to TRBJ2-5, with TRBD2 matching 8 bases. The V gene's germline CDR1 is SGHAT and CDR2 FQNNGV. The CDR3 is 14 amino acids. Trimming at V came to 5 bases and at J to 6 bases, leaving 8 bases not matched to a gene. The CDR3 is CASSHRLARQTQYF. The CDR3 DNA sequence: TGTGCCAGCAGCCATCGACTAGCGAGACAGACCCAGTACTTC.

The DNA for the CDR3 is TGTGCCAGCAGCCGGTTGGAGCGGGGGCCCTTTGATACGCAGTATTTT. Its protein is CASSRLERGPFDTQYF. This chain uses TRBV11-2 with TRBJ2-3, with 8 bases matching TRBD2. The CDR3 covers 16 residues. Germline lookup yields CDR1 SGHAT and CDR2 FQNNGV. V gave up 5 bases and J gave up 6 bases; unmatched junction bases: 13.

The sample holds a few counts of this clone. V is TRBV29-1 and J is TRBJ2-7; 8 bases map to TRBD1. Germline CDR1 is SQVTM and CDR2 is ANQGSEA. V lost 4 bases and J lost 4; bases outside the gene matches: 12. The CDR3 spans 15 residues. This CDR3 reads CSVGKGQGPPYEQYF. In nucleotides, the CDR3 is TGCAGCGTTGGAAAAGGACAGGGTCCGCCTTACGAGCAGTACTTC.

The chain employs TRBV5-6 and TRBJ2-7; D is perhaps TRBD1 (6 bases). Trimming left V 3 bases short and J 5 bases short, with 9 bases between. This CDR3 has 12 residues. Germline V gene data show CDR1 as SGHDT and CDR2 as YYEEEE. The DNA for the CDR3 is TGTGCCAGCAGCTACGACAGGAACGAGCAGTACTTC. It codes for CASSYDRNEQYF.

The chain couples TRBV10-2 to TRBJ2-3; 12 nucleotides match TRBD2. V was pared by 7 bases and J by 0 bases, with 11 bases of the junction left unmatched. CDR1 is WSHSY, CDR2 SAAADI, per germline. The CDR3 runs to 18 residues. The CDR3 reads CASTAGLAGIPSTDTQYF. The CDR3 region has the DNA TGCGCCAGCACGGCTGGACTAGCGGGGATCCCTAGCACAGATACGCAGTATTTT.

The chain has TRBV28 and TRBJ2-3, with a tentative D call TRBD1 (5 bases). The CDR3 length is 14 residues. Trimming took off 4 bases at V and 3 bases at J, with 11 bases between the two ends. CDR1 MDHEN and CDR2 SYDVKM come from the germline V gene. The CDR3 reads CASSSGSGTDTQYF. The CDR3 DNA reads as TGTGCCAGCAGTTCAGGGTCGGGTACAGATACGCAGTATTTT.

The genes are TRBV19 and TRBJ2-7; 13 bases are a match to TRBD2. The CDR3 runs 19 residues. Looked up from germline, CDR1 is LNHDA and CDR2 is SQIVND (reference sequence). J gave up 4 bases and V 5 bases, and 17 bases lay outside the gene matches. The DNA of the CDR3 is TGTGCCAGTAGTGTCGCCACCGGGCCGGGACTAGCGGGATATTACGAGCAGTACTTC. Translated: CASSVATGPGLAGYYEQYF.